The source of this T cell receptor beta chain is a study of blood T cell repertoires in COVID-19. Overall study: Both acute and convalescent COVID-19 samples were obtained from the United States, Italy and Spain. T cells, B-cell-depleted T cells, or PBMCs provided the cDNA or gDNA that served as material.

In the original workflow: Amplification from reference gene primers served as the basis for estimated nucleated cell counts. Profiled with immunoSEQ multiplex PCR; TCRdb holds only in-frame clones, not every one. V and J calls and clone size come straight from that table; D and trimming were deduced from the DNA. The data show tens of thousands of clones, with around 83% seen just once and around 1.6% held by the top ten. V was clipped by 7 bases and J by 0 bases, with 13 bases between them. This CDR3 has 13 amino acids. Per the germline V gene, CDR1 is SQVTM and CDR2 is ANQGSEA. The clonotype was recovered from a man over 45 with acute or convalescent COVID-19. Material: peripheral blood. J is TRBJ2-7 and V is TRBV29-1; perhaps TRBD1 as D (5 bases). This CDR3 reads CSAEDKSSYEQYF. DNA for the CDR3: TGCAGCGCTGAGGACAAGAGCTCCTACGAGCAGTACTTC.